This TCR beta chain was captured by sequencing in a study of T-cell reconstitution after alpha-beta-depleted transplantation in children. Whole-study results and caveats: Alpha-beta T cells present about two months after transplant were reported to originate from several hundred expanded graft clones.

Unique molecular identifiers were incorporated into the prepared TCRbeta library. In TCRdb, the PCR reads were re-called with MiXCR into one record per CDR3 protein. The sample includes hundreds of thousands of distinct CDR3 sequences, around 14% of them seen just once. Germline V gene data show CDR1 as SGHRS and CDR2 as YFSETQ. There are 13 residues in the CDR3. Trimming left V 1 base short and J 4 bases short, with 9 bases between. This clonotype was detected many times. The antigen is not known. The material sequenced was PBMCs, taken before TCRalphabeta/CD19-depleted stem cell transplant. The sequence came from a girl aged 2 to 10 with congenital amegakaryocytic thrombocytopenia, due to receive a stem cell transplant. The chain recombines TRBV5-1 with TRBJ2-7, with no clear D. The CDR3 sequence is CASSLTPSYEQYF. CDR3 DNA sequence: TGCGCCAGCAGCTTGACGCCTTCGTACGAGCAGTACTTC.